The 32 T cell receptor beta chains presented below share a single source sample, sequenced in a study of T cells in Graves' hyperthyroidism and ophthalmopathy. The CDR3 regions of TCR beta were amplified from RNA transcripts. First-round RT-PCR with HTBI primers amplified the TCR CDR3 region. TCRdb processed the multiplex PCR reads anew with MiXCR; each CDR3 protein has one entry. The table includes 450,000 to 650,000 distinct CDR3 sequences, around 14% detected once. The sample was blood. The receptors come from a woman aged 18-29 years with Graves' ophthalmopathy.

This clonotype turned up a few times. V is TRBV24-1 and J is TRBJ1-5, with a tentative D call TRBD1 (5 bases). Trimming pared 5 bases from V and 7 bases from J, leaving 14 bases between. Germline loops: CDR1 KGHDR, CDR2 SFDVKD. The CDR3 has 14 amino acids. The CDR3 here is CATSAEGSGQPQHF. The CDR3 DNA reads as TGTGCCACCAGTGCCGAGGGGAGTGGGCAGCCCCAGCATTTT.

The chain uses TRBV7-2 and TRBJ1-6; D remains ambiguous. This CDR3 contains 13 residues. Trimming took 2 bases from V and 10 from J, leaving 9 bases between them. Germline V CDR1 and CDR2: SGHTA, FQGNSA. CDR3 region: CASSLSSGSPLHF. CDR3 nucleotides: TGTGCCAGCAGCTTATCATCCGGCTCACCCCTCCACTTT.

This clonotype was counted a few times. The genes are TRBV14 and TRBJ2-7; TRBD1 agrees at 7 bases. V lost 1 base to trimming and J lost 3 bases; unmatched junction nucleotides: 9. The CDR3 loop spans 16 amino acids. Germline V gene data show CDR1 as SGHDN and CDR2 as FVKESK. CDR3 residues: CASSQAGQQRGYEQYF. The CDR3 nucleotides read TGTGCCAGCAGCCAAGCGGGACAGCAAAGGGGCTACGAGCAGTACTTC.

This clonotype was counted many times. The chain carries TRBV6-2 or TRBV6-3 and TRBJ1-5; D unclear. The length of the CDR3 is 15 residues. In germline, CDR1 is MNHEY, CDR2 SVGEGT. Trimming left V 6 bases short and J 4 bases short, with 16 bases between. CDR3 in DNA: TGTGCCAGCAGCCTGGTTGGTGCGGGAAATCAGCCCCAGCATTTT. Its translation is CASSLVGAGNQPQHF.

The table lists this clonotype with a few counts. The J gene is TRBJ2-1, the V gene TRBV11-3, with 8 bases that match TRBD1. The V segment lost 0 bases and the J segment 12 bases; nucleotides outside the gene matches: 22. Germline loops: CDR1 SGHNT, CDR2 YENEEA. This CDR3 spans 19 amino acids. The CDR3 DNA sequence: TGTGCCAGCAGCTTAGAAGGTTGGGGTGGGCAGGGGGCAGCCGGTTGGCAGTTCTTC. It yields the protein CASSLEGWGGQGAAGWQFF.

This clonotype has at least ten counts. In DNA, the CDR3 is TGTGCCAGCAGCCCGAACAAGTTAAGCGGGAGTGCCGGGGAGCTGTTTTTT. It is translated as CASSPNKLSGSAGELFF. The chain couples TRBV7-8 to TRBJ2-2, with 8 bases fitting TRBD2. This CDR3 is 17 amino acids long. The germline CDR1 and CDR2 sequences are SGHVS and FQNEAQ. V lost 5 bases, J lost 6 bases, and 14 bases stayed unmatched.

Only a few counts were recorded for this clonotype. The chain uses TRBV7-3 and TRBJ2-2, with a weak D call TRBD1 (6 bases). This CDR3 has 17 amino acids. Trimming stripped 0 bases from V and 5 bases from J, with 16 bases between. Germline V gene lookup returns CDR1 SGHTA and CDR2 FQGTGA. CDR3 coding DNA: TGTGCCAGCAGCTTAACTGGGGGCAGGGTGGAAACCGGGGAGCTGTTTTTT. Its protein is CASSLTGGRVETGELFF.

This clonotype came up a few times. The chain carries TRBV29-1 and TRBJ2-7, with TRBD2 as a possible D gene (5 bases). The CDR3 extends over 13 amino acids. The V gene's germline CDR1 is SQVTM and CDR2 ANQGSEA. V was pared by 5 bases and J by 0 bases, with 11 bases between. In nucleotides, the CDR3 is TGCAGCGTTACGGACGGGAACTCCTACGAGCAGTACTTC. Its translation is CSVTDGNSYEQYF.

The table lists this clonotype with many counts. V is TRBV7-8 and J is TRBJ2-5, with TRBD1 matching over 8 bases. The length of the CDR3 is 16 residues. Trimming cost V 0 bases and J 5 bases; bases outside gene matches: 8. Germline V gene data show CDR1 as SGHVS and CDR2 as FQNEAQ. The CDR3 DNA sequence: TGTGCCAGCAGCTTAGCGAGGACAGGGATGGTGGAGACCCAGTACTTC. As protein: CASSLARTGMVETQYF.

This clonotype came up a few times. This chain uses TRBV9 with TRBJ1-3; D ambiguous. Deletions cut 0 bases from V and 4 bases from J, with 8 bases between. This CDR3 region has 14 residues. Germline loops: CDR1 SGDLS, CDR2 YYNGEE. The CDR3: CASSVASAGNTIYF. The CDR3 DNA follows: TGTGCCAGCAGCGTAGCTTCTGCCGGAAACACCATATATTTT.

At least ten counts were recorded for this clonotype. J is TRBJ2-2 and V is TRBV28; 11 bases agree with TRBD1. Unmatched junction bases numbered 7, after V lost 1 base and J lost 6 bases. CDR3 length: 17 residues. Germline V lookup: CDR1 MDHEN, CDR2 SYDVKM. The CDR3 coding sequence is TGTGCCAGCAGTTTATACTCACCGGGACAGGGGGCCGGGGAGCTGTTTTTT. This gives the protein CASSLYSPGQGAGELFF.

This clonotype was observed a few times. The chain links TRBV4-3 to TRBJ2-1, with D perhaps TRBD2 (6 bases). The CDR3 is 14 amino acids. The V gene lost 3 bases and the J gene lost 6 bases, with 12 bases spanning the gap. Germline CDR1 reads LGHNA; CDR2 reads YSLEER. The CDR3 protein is CASSHPPTSNEQFF. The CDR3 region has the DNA TGCGCCAGCAGCCATCCACCGACTAGCAATGAGCAGTTCTTC.

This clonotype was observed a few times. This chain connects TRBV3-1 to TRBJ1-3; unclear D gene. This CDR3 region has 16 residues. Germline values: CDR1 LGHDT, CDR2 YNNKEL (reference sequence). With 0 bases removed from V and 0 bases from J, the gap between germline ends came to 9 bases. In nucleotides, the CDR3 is TGTGCCAGCAGCCAAGATTGGGTAGGCTCTGGAAACACCATATATTTT. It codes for CASSQDWVGSGNTIYF.

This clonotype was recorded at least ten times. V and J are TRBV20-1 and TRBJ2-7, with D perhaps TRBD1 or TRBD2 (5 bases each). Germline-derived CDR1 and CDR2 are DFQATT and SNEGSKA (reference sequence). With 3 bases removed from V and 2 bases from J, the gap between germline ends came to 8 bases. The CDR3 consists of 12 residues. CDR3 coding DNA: TGCAGTGCTAGCGGGGACCCCTACGAGCAGTACTTC. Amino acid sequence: CSASGDPYEQYF.

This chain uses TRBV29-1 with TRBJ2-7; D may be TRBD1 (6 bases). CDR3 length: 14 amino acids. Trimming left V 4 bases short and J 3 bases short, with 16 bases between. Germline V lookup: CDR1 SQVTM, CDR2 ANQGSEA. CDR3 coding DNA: TGCAGCGTTGTCATGGACAGAGGGGGCTACGAGCAGTACTTC. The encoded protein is CSVVMDRGGYEQYF.

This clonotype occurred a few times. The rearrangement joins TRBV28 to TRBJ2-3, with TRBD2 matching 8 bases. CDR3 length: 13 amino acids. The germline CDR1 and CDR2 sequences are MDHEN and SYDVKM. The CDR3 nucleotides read TGTGCATCCGTAGCGGGGAGCACAGATACGCAGTATTTT. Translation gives CASVAGSTDTQYF.

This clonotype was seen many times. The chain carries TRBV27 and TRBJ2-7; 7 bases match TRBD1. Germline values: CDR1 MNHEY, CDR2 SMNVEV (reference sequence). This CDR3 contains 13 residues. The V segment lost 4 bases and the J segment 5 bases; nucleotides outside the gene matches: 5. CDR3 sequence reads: CASSSGQLNEQYF. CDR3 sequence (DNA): TGTGCCAGCAGTTCGGGACAGCTAAACGAGCAGTACTTC.

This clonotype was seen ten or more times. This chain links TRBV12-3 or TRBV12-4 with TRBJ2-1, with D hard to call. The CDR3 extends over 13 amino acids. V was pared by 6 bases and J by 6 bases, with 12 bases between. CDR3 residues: CASSRNQGNEQFF. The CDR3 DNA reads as TGTGCCAGCAGCAGGAATCAAGGCAATGAGCAGTTCTTC.

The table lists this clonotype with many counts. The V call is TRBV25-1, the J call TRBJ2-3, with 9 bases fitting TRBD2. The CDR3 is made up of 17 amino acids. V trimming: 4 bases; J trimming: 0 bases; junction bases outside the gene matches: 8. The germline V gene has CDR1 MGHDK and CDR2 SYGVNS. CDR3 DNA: TGTGCCAGCAGTGCATACGGGACTAGCCAAAGCACAGATACGCAGTATTTT. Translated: CASSAYGTSQSTDTQYF.

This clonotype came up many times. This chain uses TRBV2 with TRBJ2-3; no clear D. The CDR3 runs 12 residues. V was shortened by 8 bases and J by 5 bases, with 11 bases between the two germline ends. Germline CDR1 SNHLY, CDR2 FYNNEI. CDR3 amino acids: CASDDWGDTQYF. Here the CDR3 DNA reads TGTGCCAGCGACGACTGGGGAGATACGCAGTATTTT.

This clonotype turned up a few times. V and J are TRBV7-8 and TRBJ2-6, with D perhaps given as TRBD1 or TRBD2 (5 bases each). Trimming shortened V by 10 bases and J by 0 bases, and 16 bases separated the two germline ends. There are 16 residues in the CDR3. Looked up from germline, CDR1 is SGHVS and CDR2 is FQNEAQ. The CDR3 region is CAIPGRPDSGANVLTF. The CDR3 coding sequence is TGTGCCATCCCGGGACGGCCGGACTCTGGGGCCAACGTCCTGACTTTC.

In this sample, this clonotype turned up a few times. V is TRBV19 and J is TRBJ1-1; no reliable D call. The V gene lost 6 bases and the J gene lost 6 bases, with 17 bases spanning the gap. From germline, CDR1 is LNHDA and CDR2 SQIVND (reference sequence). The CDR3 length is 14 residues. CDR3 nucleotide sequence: TGTGCCAGTAGGAACTGGACGGTGATCGCTGAAGCTTTCTTT. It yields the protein CASRNWTVIAEAFF.

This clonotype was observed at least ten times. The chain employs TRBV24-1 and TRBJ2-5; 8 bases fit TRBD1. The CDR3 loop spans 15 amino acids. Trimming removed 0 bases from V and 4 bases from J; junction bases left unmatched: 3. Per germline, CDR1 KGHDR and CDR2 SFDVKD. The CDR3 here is CATSDLGRGRETQYF. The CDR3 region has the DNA TGTGCCACCAGTGATTTGGGCAGGGGGCGAGAGACCCAGTACTTC.

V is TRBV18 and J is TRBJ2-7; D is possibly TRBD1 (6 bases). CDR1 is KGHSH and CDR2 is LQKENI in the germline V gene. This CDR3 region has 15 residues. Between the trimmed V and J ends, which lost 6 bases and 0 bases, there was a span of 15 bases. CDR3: CASSPGHTSSYEQYF. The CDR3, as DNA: TGTGCCAGCTCGCCGGGACATACGAGCTCCTACGAGCAGTACTTC. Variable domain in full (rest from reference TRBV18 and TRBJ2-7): NAGVMQNPRHLVRRRGQEARLRCSPMKGHSHVYWYRQLPEEGLKFMVYLQKENIIDESGMPKERFSAEFPKEGPSILRIQQVVRGDSAAYFCASSPGHTSSYEQYFGPGTRLTVT.

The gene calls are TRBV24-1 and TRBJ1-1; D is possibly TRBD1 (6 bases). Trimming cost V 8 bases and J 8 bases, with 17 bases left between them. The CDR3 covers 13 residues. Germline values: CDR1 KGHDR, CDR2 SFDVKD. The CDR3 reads CATKGAGGAEAFF. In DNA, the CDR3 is TGTGCCACCAAAGGCGCGGGGGGGGCCGAAGCTTTCTTT.

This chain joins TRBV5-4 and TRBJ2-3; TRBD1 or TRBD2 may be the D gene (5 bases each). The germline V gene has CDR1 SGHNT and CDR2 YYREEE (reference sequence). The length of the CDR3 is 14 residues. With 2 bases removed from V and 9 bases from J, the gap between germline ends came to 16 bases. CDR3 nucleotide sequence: TGTGCCAGCAGCTTTGGCCAGGCTGGGGACACGCAGTATTTT. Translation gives CASSFGQAGDTQYF.

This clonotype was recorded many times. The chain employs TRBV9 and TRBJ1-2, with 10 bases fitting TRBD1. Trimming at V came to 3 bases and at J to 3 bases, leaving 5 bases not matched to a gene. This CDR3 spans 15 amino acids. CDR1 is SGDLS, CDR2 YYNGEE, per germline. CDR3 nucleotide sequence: TGTGCCAGCAGCGCCCTAGGACAGGGGGACTATGGCTACACCTTC. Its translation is CASSALGQGDYGYTF.

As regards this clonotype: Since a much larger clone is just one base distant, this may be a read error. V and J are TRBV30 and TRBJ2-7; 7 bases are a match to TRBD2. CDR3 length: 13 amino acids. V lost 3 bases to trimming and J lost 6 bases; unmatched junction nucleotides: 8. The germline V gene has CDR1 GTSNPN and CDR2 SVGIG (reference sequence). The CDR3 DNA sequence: TGTGCCTGGAGAGGAGCGGGACTCCCCGAGCAGTACTTC. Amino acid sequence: CAWRGAGLPEQYF.

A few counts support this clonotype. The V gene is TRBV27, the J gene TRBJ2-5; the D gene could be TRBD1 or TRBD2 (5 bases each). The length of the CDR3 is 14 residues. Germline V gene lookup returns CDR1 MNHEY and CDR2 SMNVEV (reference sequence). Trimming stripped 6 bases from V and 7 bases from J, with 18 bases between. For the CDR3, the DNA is TGTGCCAGCAGGGGACGATCTAACAGTCGGACCCAGTACTTC. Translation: CASRGRSNSRTQYF.

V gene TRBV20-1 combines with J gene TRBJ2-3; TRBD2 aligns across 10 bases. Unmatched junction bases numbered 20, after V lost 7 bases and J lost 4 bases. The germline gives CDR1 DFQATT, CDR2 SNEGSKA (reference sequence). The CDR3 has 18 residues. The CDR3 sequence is CSGCGRSGRAFVPDTQYF. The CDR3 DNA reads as TGCAGTGGTTGCGGAAGAAGCGGGAGGGCTTTTGTCCCAGATACGCAGTATTTT.

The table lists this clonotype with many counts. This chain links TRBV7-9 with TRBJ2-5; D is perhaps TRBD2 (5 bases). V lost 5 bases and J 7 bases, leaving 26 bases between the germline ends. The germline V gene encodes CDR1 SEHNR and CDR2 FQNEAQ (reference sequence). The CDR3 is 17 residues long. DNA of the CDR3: TGTGCCAGCAGCCCCGCCTTTAACATTCGGGGTCCTTGGACCCAGTACTTC. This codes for CASSPAFNIRGPWTQYF.

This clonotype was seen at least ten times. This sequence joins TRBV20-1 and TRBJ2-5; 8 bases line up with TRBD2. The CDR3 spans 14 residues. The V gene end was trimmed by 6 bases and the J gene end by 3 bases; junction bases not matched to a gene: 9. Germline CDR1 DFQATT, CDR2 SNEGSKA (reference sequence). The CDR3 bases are TGCAGTGCACAGCGGGAGAGGGAGGAAGAGACCCAGTACTTC. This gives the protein CSAQREREEETQYF.